The text below deals with one T cell receptor (beta chain). Measured with immunoSEQ multiplex PCR; TCRdb has only the in-frame clones, and not every one. The table has 120,000 to 150,000 clones, about nine tenths seen once. These data originate in a study of blood T cell repertoires in COVID-19. This CDR3 comprises 12 residues. The V segment lost 5 bases and the J segment 15 bases; nucleotides outside the gene matches: 9. Germline CDR1 is LNHDA and CDR2 is SQIVND (reference sequence). Sequencing was performed on peripheral blood. The clonotype originates from a human donor in a cohort sampled during active COVID-19. The chain is built from TRBV19 and TRBJ2-4, with TRBD1 matching 8 bases. CDR3 sequence reads: CASSATGGMGYF. The CDR3 DNA sequence: TGTGCCAGTAGTGCCACAGGGGGTATGGGGTACTTC.